This TCR beta chain was sequenced in a study of metastatic and nonmetastatic thyroid tumors. Study in general: Across blood and tumor or nodule tissue, repertoires from malignant and benign thyroid patients were compared with one another. Study outcomes and limitations: When malignant thyroid tumors were compared with benign nodules, TCR beta diversity was reportedly significantly higher in the malignant tumors. This held in both blood and tumor samples.

As processed by the authors: Built for papillary thyroid cancer, a distant-metastasis classifier drew on CDR3 differences across clinicopathological groups. TCRdb recomputed clones from the PCR reads via MiXCR. The V and J calls follow TCRdb's processing rather than the paper's. The sample has tens of thousands of clones; about 16% are singletons. Per germline, CDR1 SGHAT and CDR2 FQNNGV. There are 15 residues in the CDR3. Patients underwent thyroid surgery, and none had received any treatment before it. With respect to this clone: Its antigen is not known. This may stem from a read error, because a much larger clone lies one nucleotide away. The same CDR3 is also encoded by other DNA sequences in this sample.

The receptor's source is a female donor with papillary thyroid cancer or a benign thyroid nodule (not recorded which). Some clones in this sample may be carry-over from other donors' samples. Material for sequencing was blood. The V call is TRBV11-2, the J call TRBJ1-1; tentative D call: TRBD1 (5 bases). DNA of the CDR3: TGTGCCAGCAGCTTAGGGCCGGGGCAAGGGACTGAAGCCTTCTTT. It translates to CASSLGPGQGTEAFF. The entire variable domain, with the rest obtained from reference TRBV11-2 and TRBJ1-1, is as follows: EAGVAQSPRYKIIEKRQSVAFWCNPISGHATLYWYQQILGQGPKLLIQFQNNGVVDDSQLPKDRFSAERLKGVDSTLKIQPAKLEDSAVYLCASSLGPGQGTEAFFGQGTRLTVV.